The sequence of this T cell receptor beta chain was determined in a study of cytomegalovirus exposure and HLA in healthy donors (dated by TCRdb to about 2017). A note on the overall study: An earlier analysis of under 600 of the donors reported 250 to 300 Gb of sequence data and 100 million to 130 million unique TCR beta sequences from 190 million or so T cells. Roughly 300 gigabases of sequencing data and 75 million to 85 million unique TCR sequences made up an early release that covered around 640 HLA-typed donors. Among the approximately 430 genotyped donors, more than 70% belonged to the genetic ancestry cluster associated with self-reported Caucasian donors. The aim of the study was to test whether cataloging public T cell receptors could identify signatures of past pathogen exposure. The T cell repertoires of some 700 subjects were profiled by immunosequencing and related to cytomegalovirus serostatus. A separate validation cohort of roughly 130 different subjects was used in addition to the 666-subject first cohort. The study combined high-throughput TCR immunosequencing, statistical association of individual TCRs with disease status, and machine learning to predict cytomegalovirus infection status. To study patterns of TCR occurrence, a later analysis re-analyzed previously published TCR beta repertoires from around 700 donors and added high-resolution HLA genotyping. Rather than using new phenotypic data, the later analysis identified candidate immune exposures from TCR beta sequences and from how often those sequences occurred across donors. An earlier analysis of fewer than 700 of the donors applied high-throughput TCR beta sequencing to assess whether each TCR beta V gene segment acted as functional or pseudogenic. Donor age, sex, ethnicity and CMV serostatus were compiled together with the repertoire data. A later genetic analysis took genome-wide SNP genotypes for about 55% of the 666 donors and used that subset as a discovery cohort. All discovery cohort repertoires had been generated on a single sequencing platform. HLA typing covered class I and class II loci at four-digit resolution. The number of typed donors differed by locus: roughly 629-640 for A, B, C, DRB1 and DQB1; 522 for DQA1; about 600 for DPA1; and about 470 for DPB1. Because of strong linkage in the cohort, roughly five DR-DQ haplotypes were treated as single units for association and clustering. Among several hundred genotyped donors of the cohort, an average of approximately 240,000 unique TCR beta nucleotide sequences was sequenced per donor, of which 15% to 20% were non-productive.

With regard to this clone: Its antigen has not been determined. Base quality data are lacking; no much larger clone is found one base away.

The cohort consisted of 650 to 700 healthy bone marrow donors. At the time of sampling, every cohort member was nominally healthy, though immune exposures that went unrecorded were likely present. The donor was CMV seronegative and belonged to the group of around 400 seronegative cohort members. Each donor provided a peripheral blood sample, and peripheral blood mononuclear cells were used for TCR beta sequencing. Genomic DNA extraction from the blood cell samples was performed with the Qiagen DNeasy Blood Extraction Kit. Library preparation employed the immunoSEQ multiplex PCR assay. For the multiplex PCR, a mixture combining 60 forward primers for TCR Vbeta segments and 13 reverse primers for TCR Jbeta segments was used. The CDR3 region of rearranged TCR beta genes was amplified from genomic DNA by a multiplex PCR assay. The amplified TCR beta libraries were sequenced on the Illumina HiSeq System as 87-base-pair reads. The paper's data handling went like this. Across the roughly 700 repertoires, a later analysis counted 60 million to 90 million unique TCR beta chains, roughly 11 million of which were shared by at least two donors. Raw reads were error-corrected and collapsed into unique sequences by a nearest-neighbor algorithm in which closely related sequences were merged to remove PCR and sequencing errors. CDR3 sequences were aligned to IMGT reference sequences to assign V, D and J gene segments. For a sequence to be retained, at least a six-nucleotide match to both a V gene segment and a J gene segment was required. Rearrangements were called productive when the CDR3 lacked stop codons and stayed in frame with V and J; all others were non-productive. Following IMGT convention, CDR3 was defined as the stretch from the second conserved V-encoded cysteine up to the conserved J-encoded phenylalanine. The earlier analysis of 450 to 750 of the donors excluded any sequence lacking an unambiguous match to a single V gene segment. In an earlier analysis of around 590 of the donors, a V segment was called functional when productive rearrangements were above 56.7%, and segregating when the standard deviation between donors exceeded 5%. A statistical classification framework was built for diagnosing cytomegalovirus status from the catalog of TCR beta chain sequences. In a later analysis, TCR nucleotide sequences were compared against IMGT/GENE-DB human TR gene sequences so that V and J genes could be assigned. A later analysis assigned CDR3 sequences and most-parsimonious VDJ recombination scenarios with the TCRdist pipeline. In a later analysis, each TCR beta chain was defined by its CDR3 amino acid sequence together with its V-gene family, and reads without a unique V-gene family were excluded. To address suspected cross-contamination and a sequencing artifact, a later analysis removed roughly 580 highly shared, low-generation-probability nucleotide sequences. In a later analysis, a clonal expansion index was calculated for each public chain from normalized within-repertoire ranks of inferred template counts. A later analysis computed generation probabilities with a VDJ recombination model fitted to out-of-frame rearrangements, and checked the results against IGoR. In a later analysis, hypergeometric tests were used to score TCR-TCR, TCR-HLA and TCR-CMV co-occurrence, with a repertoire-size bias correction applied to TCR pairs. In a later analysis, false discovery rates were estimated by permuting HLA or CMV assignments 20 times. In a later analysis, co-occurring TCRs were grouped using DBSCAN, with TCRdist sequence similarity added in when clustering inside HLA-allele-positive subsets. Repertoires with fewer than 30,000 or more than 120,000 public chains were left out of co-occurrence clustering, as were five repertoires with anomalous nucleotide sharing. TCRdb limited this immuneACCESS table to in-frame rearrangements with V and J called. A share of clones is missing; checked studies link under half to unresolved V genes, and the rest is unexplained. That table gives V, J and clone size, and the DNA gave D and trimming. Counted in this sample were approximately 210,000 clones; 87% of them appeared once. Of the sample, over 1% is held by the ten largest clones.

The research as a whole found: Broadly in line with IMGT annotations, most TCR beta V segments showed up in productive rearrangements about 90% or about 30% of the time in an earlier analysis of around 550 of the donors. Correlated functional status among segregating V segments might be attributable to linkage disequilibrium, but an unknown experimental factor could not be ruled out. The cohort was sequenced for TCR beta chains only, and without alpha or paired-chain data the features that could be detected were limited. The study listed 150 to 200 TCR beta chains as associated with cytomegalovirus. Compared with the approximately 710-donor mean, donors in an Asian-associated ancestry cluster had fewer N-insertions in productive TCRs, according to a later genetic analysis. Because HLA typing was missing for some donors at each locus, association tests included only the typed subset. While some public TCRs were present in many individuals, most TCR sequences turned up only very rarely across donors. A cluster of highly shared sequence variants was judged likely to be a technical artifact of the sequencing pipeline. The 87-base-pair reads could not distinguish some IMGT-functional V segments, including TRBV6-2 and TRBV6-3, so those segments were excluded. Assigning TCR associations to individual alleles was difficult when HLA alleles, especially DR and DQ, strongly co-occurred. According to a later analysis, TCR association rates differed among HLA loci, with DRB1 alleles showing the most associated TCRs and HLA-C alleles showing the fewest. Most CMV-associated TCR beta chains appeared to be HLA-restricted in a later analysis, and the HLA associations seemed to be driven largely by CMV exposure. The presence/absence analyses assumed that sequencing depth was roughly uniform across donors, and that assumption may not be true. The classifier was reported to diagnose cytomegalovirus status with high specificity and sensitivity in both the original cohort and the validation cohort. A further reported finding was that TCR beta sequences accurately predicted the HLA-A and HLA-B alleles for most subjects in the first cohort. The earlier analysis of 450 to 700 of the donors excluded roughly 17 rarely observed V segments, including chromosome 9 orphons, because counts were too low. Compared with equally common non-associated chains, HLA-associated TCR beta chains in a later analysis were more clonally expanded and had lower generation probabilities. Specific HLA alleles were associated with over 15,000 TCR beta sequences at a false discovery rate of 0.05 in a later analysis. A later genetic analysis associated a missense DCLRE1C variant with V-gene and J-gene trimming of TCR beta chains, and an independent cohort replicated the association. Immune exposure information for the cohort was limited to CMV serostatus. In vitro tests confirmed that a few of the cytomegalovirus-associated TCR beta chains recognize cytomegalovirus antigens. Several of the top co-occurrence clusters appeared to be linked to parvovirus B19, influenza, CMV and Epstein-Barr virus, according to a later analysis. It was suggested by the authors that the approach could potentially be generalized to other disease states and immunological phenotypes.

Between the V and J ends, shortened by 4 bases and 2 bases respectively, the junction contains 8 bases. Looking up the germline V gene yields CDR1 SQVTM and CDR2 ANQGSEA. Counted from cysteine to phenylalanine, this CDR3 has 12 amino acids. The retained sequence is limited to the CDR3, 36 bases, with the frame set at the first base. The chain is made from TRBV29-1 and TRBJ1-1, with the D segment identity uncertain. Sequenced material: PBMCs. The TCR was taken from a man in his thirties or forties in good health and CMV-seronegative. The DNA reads TGCAGCGTTGCAAGCCGTAACACTGAAGCTTTCTTT. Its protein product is CSVASRNTEAFF.